This TCR beta chain came from a study of T cells after yellow fever vaccination. General observations from the study: Post-booster repertoires again held most primary-vaccination clones (about 96% CD4, about 90% CD8). By day 5 rather than day 15, the secondary response had peaked, though it was weaker.

This clonotype was seen a handful of times. Antigen: not known. It was through 5'RACE template switching that TCR cDNA was made, with a universal primer site and UMIs added. TCRdb ran MiXCR on the 5' RACE reads and lists one entry per CDR3 protein. The sample shows hundreds of thousands of distinct CDR3 sequences, around a tenth of them seen only once. The sample consisted of PBMCs, taken on the day of the first yellow fever vaccination. This clonotype was obtained from a man aged 18 to 29 who received the YFV17D yellow fever vaccine.

The CDR3 sequence is CASSLAGTWEKLFF. Here the CDR3 DNA reads TGTGCCAGCAGCTTGGCAGGGACTTGGGAAAAACTGTTTTTT. V and J are TRBV11-2 and TRBJ1-4; D perhaps matches TRBD1 (5 bases). CDR3 length: 14 residues. V was pared by 3 bases and J by 8 bases, with 13 bases between. Germline V gene lookup returns CDR1 SGHAT and CDR2 FQNNGV.